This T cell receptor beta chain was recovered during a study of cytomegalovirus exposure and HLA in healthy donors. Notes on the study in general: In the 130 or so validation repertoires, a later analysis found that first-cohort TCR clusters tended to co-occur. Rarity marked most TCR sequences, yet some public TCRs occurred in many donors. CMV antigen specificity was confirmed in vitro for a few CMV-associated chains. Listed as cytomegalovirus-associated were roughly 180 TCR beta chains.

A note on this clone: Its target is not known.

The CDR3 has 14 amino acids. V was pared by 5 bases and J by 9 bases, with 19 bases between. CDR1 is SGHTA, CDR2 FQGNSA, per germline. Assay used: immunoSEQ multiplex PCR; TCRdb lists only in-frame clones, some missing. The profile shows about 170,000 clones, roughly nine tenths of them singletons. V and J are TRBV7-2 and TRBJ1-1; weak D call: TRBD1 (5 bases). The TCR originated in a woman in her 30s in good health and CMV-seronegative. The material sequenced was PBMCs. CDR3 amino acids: CASSPLNSGSQAFF. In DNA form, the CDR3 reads TGTGCCAGCAGCCCCCTGAATTCAGGGTCACAAGCTTTCTTT.